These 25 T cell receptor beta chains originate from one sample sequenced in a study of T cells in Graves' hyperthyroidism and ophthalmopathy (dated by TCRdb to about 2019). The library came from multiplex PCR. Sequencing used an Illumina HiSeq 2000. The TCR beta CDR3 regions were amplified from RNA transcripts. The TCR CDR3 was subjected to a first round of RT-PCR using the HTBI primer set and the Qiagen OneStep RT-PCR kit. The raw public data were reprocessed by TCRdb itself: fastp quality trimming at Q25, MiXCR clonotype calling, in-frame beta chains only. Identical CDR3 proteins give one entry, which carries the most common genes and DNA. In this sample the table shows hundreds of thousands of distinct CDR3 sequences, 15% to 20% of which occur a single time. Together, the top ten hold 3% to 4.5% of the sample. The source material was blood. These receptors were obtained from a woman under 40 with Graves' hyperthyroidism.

As DNA, the CDR3 is TGCGCCAGCAGCCAAGTGCCAGCGGGGGCCTCCACAGATACGCAGTATTTT. Amino acid sequence: CASSQVPAGASTDTQYF. The genes are TRBV4-1 and TRBJ2-3; the match to TRBD2 covers 8 bases. Trimming removed 1 base from V and 2 bases from J; junction bases left unmatched: 8. Germline-derived CDR1 and CDR2 are MGHRA and YSYEKL. The CDR3 runs 17 residues.

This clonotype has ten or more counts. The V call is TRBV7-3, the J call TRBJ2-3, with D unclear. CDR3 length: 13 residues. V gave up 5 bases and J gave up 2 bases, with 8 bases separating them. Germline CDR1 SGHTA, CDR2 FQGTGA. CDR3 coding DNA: TGTGCCAGCAGCCCAGGTTACACAGATACGCAGTATTTT. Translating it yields CASSPGYTDTQYF.

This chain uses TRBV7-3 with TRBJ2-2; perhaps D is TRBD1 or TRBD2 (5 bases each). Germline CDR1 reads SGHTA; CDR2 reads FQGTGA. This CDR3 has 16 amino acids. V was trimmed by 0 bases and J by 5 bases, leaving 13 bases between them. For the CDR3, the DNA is TGTGCCAGCAGCTTAACGCCGGGGCTCGGGACCGGGGAGCTGTTTTTT. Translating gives CASSLTPGLGTGELFF.

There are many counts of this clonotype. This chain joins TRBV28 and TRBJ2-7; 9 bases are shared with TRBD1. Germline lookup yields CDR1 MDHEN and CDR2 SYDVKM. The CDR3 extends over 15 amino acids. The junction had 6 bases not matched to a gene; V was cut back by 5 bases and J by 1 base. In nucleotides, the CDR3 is TGTGCCAGCAGTGTTCCGGGACAGGGTTCCTACGAGCAGTACTTC. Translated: CASSVPGQGSYEQYF. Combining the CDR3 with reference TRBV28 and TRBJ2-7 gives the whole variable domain DVKVTQSSRYLVKRTGEKVFLECVQDMDHENMFWYRQDPGLGLRLIYFSYDVKMKEKGDIPEGYSVSREKKERFSLILESASTNQTSMYLCASSVPGQGSYEQYFGPGTRLTVT.

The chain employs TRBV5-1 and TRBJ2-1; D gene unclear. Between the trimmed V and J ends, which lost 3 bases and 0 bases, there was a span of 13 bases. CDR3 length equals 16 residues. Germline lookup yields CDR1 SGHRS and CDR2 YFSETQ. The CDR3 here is CASSWAQISSYNEQFF. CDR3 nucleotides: TGCGCCAGCAGCTGGGCTCAAATCAGCTCCTACAATGAGCAGTTCTTC.

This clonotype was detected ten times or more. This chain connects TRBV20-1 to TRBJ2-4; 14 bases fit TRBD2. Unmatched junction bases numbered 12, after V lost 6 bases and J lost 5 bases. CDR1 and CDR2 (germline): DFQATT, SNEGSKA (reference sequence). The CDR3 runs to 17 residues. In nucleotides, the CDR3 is TGCAGTGCGACTAGCGGGAGGGCCATAGGGGTCCAAAACATTCAGTACTTC. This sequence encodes CSATSGRAIGVQNIQYF.

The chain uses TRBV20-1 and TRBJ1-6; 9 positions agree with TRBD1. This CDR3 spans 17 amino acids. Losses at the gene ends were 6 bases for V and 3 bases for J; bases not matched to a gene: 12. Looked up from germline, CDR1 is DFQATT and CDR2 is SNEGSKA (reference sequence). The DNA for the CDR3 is TGCAGTGCCGAGACAGGGGGTACAACTTTCTATAATTCACCCCTCCACTTT. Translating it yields CSAETGGTTFYNSPLHF.

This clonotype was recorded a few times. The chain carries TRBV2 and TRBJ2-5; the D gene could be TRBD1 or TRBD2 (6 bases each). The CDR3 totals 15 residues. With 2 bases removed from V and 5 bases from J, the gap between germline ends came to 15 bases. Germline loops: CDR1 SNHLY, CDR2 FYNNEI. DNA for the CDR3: TGTGCCAGCAGTGAATTCATGGGGGGCCGGGAGACCCAGTACTTC. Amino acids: CASSEFMGGRETQYF.

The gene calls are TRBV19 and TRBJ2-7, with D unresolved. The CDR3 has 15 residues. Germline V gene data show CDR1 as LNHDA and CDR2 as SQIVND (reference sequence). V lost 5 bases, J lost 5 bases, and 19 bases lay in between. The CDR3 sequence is CASSLRGRPAHEQYF. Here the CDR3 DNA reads TGTGCCAGTAGTCTCCGCGGACGGCCAGCCCACGAGCAGTACTTC.

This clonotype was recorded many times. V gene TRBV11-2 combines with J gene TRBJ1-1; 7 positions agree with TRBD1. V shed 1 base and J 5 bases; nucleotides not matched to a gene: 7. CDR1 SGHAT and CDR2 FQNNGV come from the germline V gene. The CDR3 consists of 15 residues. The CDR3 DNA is TGTGCCAGCAGCTTAGGAGACAGGGTCACGACTGAAGCTTTCTTT. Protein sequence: CASSLGDRVTTEAFF. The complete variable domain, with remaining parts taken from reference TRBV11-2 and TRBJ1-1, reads EAGVAQSPRYKIIEKRQSVAFWCNPISGHATLYWYQQILGQGPKLLIQFQNNGVVDDSQLPKDRFSAERLKGVDSTLKIQPAKLEDSAVYLCASSLGDRVTTEAFFGQGTRLTVV.

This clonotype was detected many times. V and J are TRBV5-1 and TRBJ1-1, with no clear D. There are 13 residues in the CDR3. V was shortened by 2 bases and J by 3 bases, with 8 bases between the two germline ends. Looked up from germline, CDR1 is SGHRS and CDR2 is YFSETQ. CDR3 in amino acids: CASSFGEDTEAFF. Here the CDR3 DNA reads TGCGCCAGCAGCTTTGGGGAGGACACTGAAGCTTTCTTT.

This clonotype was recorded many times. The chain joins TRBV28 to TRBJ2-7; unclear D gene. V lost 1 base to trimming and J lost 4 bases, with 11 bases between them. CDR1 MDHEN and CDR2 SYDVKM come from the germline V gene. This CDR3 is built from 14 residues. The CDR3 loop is CASSLSLKEYEQYF. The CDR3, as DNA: TGTGCCAGCAGTTTATCCTTAAAAGAGTACGAGCAGTACTTC.

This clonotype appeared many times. The DNA of the CDR3 is TGCGCCAGCAGCACACGACCTGGGGTCAACCAGCCCCAGCATTTT. It translates to CASSTRPGVNQPQHF. This sequence joins TRBV5-1 and TRBJ1-5; D call uncertain. Germline-derived CDR1 and CDR2 are SGHRS and YFSETQ. Between the trimmed V and J ends, which lost 4 bases and 7 bases, there was a span of 18 bases. CDR3 length: 15 amino acids.

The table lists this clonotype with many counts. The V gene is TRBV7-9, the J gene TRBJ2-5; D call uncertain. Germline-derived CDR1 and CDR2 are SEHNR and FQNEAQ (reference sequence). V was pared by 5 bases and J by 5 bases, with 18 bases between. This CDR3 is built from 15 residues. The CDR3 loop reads CASSLRALGRETQYF. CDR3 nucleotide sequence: TGTGCCAGCAGCCTCCGGGCTCTCGGAAGGGAGACCCAGTACTTC.

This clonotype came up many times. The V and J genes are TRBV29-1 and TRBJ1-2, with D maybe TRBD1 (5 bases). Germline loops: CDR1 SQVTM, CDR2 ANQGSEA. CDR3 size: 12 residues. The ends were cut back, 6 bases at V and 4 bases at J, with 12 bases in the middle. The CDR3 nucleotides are TGCAGCGTCCCCTGGGGGGGCTATGGCTACACCTTC. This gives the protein CSVPWGGYGYTF.

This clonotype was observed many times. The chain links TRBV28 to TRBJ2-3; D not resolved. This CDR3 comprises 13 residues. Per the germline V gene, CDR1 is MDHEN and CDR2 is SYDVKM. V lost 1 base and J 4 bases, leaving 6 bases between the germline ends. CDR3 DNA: TGTGCCAGCAGTTTATACCGGGCAGATACGCAGTATTTT. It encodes CASSLYRADTQYF.

The CDR3 nucleotides read TGTGCCAGCAGCGTAGGGCTCTACAATCAGCCCCAGCATTTT. Translated, it gives CASSVGLYNQPQHF. This rearrangement joins TRBV9 to TRBJ1-5; no firm D call. CDR1 and CDR2 from the germline V gene are SGDLS and YYNGEE. The V and J ends lost 0 bases and 3 bases respectively, with 7 bases between them. The CDR3 spans 14 residues.

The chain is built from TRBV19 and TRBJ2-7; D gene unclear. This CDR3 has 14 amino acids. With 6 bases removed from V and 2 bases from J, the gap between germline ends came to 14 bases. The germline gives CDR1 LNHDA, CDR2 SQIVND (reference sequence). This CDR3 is CASRSAFGTYEQYF. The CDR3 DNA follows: TGTGCCAGTAGGTCAGCATTTGGGACCTACGAGCAGTACTTC.

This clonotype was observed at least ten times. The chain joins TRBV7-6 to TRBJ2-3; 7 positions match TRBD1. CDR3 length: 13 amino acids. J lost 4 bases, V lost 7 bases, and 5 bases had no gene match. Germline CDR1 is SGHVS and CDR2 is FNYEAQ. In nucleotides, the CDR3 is TGTGCCAGCACCCAAACAGGGGCAGATACGCAGTATTTT. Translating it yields CASTQTGADTQYF.

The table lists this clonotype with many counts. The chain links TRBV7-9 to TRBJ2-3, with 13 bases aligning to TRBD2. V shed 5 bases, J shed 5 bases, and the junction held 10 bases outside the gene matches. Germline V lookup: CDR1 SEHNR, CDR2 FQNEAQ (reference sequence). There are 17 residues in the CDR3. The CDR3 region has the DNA TGTGCCAGCAGCCCATTTTGGACTAGCGGGGGTGGAGATACGCAGTATTTT. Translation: CASSPFWTSGGGDTQYF.

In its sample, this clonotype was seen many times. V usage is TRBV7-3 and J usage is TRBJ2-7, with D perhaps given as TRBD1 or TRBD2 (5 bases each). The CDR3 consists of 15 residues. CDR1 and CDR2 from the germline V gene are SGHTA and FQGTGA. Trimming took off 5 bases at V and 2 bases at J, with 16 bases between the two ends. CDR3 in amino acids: CASSPGTEEPYEQYF. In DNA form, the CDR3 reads TGTGCCAGCAGCCCCGGGACGGAGGAACCCTACGAGCAGTACTTC.

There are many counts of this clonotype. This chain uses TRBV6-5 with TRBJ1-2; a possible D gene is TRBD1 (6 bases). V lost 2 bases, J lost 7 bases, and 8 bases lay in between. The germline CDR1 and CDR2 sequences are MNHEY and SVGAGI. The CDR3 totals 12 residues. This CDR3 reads CASSYEGGGYTF. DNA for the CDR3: TGTGCCAGCAGTTACGAGGGGGGTGGCTACACCTTC.

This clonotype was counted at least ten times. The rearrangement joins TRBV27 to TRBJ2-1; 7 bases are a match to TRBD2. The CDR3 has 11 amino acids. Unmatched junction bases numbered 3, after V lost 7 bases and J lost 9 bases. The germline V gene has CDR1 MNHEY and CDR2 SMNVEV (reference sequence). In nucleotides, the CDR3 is TGTGCCAGCATTGGGGGGGGTGAGCAGTTCTTC. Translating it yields CASIGGGEQFF.

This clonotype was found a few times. As DNA, the CDR3 is TGTGCCAGCTCACCACTTGCGCAGCAGCTTACAAATGAAAAACTGTTTTTT. Amino acid sequence: CASSPLAQQLTNEKLFF. The chain has TRBV18 and TRBJ1-4; unclear D gene. V was clipped by 1 base and J by 5 bases, with 17 bases between them. The CDR3 spans 17 residues. In germline, CDR1 is KGHSH, CDR2 LQKENI.

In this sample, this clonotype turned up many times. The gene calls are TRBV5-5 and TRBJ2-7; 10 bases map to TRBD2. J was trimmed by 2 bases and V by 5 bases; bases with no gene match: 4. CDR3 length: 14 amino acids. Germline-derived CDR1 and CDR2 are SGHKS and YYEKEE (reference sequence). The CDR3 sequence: CASSRLAGTYEQYF. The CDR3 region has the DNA TGTGCCAGCAGTAGACTAGCGGGTACCTACGAGCAGTACTTC.